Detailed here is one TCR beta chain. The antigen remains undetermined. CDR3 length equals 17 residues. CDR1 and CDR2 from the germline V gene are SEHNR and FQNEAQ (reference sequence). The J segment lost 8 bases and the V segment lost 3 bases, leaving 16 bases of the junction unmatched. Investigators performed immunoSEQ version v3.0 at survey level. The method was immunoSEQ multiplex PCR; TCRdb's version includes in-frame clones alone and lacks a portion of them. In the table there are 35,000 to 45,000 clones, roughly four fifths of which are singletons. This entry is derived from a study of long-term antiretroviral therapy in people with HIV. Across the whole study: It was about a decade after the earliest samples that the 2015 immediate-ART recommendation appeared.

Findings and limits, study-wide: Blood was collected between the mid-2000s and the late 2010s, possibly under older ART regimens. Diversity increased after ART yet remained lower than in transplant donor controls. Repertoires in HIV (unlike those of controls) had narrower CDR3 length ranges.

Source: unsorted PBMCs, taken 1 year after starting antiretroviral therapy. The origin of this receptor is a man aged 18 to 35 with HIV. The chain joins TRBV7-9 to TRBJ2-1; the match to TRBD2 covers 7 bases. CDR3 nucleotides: TGTGCCAGCAGCTTGGTCACTCTCGGAGCGGGATTCGATGAGCAGTTCTTC. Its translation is CASSLVTLGAGFDEQFF.